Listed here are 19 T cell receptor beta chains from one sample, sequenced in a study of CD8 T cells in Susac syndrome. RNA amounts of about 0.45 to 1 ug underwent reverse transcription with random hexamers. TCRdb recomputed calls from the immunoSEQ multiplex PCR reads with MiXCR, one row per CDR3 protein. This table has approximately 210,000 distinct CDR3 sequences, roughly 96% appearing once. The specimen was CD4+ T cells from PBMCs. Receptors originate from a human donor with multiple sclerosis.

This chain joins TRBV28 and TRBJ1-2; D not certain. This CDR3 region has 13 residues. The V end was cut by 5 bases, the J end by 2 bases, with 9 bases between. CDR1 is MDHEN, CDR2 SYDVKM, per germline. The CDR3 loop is CASSVQVNYGYTF. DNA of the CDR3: TGTGCCAGCAGTGTACAAGTAAACTATGGCTACACCTTC.

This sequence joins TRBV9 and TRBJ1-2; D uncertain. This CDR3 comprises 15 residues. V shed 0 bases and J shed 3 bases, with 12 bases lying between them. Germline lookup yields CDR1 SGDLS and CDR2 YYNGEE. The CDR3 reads CASSVATNPYYGYTF. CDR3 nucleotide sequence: TGTGCCAGCAGCGTAGCTACGAACCCTTACTATGGCTACACCTTC.

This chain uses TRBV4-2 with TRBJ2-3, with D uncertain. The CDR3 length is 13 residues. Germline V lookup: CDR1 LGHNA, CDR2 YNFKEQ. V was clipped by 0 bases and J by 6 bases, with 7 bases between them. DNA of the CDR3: TGTGCCAGCAGCCAAGAAGCCCGGGATACGCAGTATTTT. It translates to CASSQEARDTQYF.

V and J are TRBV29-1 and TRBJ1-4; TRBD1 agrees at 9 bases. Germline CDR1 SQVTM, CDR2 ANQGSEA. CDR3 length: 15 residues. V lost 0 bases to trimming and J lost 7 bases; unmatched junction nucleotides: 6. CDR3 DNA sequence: TGCAGCGTTGAAGATCAGGGGACAGGGACTGAAAAACTGTTTTTT. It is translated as CSVEDQGTGTEKLFF.

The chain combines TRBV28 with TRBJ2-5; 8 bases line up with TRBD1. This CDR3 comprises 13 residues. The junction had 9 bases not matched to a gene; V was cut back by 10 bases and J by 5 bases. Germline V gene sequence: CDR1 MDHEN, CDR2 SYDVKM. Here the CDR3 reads CAIRQGTRETQYF. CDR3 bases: TGTGCCATTCGACAGGGGACCAGGGAGACCCAGTACTTC. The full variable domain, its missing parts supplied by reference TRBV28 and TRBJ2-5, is DVKVTQSSRYLVKRTGEKVFLECVQDMDHENMFWYRQDPGLGLRLIYFSYDVKMKEKGDIPEGYSVSREKKERFSLILESASTNQTSMYLCAIRQGTRETQYFGPGTRLLVL.

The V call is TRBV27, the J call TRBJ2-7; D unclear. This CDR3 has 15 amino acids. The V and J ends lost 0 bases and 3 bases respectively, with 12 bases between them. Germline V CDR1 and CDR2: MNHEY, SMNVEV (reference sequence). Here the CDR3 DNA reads TGTGCCAGCAGTTTATCACGAAGGGCGCACTACGAGCAGTACTTC. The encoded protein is CASSLSRRAHYEQYF.

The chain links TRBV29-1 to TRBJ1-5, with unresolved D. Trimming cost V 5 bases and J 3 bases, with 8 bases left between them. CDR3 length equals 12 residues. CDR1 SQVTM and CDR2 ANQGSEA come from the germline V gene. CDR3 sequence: CSVSQVNQPQHF. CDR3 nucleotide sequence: TGCAGCGTTTCTCAGGTCAATCAGCCCCAGCATTTT.

The CDR3 bases are TGCAGTGCCCGGGGACAGGGGAATTCACCCCTCCACTTT. Translation: CSARGQGNSPLHF. The rearrangement joins TRBV20-1 to TRBJ1-6, with 10 bases matching TRBD1. The V and J ends lost 6 bases and 7 bases, in that order; junction bases with no gene match: 3. Germline values: CDR1 DFQATT, CDR2 SNEGSKA (reference sequence). This CDR3 spans 13 amino acids.

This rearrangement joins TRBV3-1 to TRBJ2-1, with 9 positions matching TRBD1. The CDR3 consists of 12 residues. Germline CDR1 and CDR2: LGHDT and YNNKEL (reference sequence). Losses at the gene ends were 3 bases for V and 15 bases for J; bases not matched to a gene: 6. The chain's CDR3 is CASSHGTGLGFF. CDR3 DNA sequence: TGTGCCAGCAGCCATGGGACAGGGTTGGGGTTCTTC.

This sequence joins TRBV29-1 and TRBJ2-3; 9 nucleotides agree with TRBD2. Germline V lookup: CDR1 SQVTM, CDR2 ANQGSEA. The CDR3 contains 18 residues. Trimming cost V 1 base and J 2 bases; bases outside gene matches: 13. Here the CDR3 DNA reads TGCAGCGTTGAAGGTGGGGGCCTAGCGGGACTATACACAGATACGCAGTATTTT. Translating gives CSVEGGGLAGLYTDTQYF.

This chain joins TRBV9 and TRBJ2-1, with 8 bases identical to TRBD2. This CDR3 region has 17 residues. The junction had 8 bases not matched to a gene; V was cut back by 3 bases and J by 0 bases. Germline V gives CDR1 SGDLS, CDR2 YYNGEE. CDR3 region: CASSGRPSGHSYNEQFF. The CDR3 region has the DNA TGTGCCAGCAGCGGACGGCCTAGCGGGCACTCCTACAATGAGCAGTTCTTC.

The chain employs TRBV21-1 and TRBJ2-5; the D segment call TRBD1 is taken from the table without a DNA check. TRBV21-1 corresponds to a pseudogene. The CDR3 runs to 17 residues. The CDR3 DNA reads TGTGCCAGCAGCAACGGGCGAAGGGGGCGCTTCCTGGAGACCCAGTACTTC. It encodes CASSNGRRGRFLETQYF.

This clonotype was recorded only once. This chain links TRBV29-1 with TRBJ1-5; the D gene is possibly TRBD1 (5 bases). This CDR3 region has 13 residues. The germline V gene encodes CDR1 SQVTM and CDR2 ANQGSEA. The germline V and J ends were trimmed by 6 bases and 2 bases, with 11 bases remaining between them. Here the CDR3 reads CSVADSGNQPQHF. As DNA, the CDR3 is TGCAGCGTGGCAGACAGCGGCAATCAGCCCCAGCATTTT. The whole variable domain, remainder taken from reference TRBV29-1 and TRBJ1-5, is SAVISQKPSRDICQRGTSLTIQCQVDSQVTMMFWYRQQPGQSLTLIATANQGSEATYESGFVIDKFPISRPNLTFSTLTVSNMSPEDSSIYLCSVADSGNQPQHFGDGTRLSIL.

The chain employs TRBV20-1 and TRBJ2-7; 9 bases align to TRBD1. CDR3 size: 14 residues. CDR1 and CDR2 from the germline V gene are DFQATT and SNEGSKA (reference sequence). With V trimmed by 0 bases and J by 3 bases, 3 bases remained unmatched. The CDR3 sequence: CSARDGDRVYEQYF. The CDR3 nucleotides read TGCAGTGCTAGAGATGGGGACAGGGTCTACGAGCAGTACTTC.

The CDR3, as DNA: TGTGCCAGCAGCGATGGGACTAGCCAGGCCAATGAGCAGTTCTTC. It encodes CASSDGTSQANEQFF. The chain uses TRBV7-3 and TRBJ2-1; TRBD2 matches 9 bases. From germline, CDR1 is SGHTA and CDR2 FQGTGA. CDR3 length equals 15 residues. The junction had 8 bases not matched to a gene; V was cut back by 5 bases and J by 6 bases.

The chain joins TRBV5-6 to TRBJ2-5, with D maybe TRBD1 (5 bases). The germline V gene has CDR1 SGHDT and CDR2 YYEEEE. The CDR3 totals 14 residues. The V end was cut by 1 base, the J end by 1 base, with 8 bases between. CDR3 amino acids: CASSLTGTQETQYF. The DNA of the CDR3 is TGTGCCAGCAGCTTGACAGGAACCCAAGAGACCCAGTACTTC.

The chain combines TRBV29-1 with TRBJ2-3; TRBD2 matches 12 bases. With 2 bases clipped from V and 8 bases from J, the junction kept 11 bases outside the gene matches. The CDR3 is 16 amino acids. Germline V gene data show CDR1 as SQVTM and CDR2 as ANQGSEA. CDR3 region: CSVELTTSGSRGTQYF. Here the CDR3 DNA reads TGCAGCGTTGAACTAACGACTAGCGGGAGCCGCGGTACGCAGTATTTT.

CDR3 nucleotides: TGCAGCGTTGGAAACAGCAAAGAGACCCAGTACTTC. Translated: CSVGNSKETQYF. V usage is TRBV29-1 and J usage is TRBJ2-5, with D hard to call. V gave up 4 bases and J gave up 3 bases, with 9 bases separating them. Germline V gene sequence: CDR1 SQVTM, CDR2 ANQGSEA. The CDR3 consists of 12 residues.

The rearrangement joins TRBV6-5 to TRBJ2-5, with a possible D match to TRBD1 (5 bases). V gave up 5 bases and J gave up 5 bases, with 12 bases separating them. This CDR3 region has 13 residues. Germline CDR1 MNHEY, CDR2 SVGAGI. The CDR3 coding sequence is TGTGCCAGCAGTAGGACAACTCGGGAGACCCAGTACTTC. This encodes CASSRTTRETQYF.